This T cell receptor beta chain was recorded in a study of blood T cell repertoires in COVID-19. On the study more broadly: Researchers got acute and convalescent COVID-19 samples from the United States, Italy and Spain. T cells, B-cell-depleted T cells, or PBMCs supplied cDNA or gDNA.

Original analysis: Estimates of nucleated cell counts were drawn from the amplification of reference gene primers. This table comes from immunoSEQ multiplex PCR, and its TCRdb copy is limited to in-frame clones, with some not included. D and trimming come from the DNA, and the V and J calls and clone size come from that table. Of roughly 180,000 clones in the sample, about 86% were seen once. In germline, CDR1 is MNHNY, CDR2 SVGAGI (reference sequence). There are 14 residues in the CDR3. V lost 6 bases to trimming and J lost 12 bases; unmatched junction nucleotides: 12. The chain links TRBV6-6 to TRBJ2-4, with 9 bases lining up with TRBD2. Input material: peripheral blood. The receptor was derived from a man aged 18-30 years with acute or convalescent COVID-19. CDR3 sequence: CASRYTGTSSNQYF. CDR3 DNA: TGTGCCAGCAGATACACCGGGACTAGCTCTAATCAGTACTTC.